This T cell receptor (beta chain) was observed in a study of neurological immune-mediated disorders. Regarding the study as a whole: It was HTLV-1-associated myelopathy that showed the most TCR clonal expansion, while multiple sclerosis showed the least, falling below healthy controls. TCR-beta repertoires seemed private in all groups, with no expanded CDR3 amino acid sequences shared.

This clonotype was found many times. Antigen unknown. By 5'RACE with 10-nucleotide random UMIs, the cDNA was made. TCRdb passed the 5' RACE reads through MiXCR, listing each CDR3 protein once. The data hold 30,000 to 40,000 distinct CDR3 sequences, with around 10% observed a single time. The time point is: technical triplicate 1. Unsorted libraries were generated from 2 million PBMCs held at -80 degrees C. The V segment lost 3 bases and the J segment 5 bases; nucleotides outside the gene matches: 2. Germline V gene data show CDR1 as SGHVS and CDR2 as FQNEAQ. There are 14 residues in the CDR3. The chain recombines TRBV7-8 with TRBJ2-7, with 12 nucleotides matching TRBD2. Sequences were obtained from PBMCs. This clonotype was sampled from a man aged 55 to 69 with HTLV-1-associated myelopathy (HAM/TSP). CDR3 coding DNA: TGTGCCAGCAGCTTGACTAGCGGGAGTGACGAGCAGTACTTC. It specifies CASSLTSGSDEQYF.